The rows below give T cell receptor beta chains drawn from one sample of a study of blood T cell repertoires in COVID-19. Libraries were prepared by immunoSEQ multiplex PCR; TCRdb keeps only in-frame clonotypes and omits some of them. This sample has about 64,000 clones, with almost 80% found just once. Material for sequencing was peripheral blood. Source of these receptors: a man at least 80 years old with acute or convalescent COVID-19. Each CDR3 is given with its conserved first and last residue. Fields, in order: J gene, D gene, V gene, clone size, CDR3 DNA, CDR3 protein. A D gene is named only where the DNA matches it firmly. The listing skips clone size in some rows; elsewhere it reads once, few, many or a size class.

J gene: TRBJ2-7; D gene: NA; V gene: TRBV5-1; clone size: NA; CDR3 DNA: TGCGCCAGCAGCTCCGACGGACTCCAGAGCTCCTACGAGCAGTACTTC; CDR3 protein: CASSSDGLQSSYEQYF
J gene: TRBJ1-1; D gene: NA; V gene: TRBV5-1; clone size: NA; CDR3 DNA: TGCGCCAGCAGCCCTTACCCCCTAACAGATCACTCTGAAGCTTTCTTT; CDR3 protein: CASSPYPLTDHSEAFF
J gene: TRBJ1-6; D gene: NA; V gene: TRBV6-5; clone size: NA; CDR3 DNA: TGTGCCAGCAGTTACACACCGGAGAATTCACCCCTCCACTTT; CDR3 protein: CASSYTPENSPLHF
J gene: TRBJ2-1; D gene: NA; V gene: TRBV4-1; clone size: NA; CDR3 DNA: TGCGCCAGCAGCCAAGATCACTTGGAGCAGTTCTTC; CDR3 protein: CASSQDHLEQFF
J gene: TRBJ2-3; D gene: NA; V gene: TRBV7-9; clone size: medium-sized; CDR3 DNA: TGTGCCAGCAGCTTCGGGCAGGGTGATGCAGATACGCAGTATTTT; CDR3 protein: CASSFGQGDADTQYF
J gene: TRBJ1-2; D gene: TRBD1; V gene: TRBV6-7; clone size: once; CDR3 DNA: TGTGCCAGCAGTTCGGGACAGGGTCGACCTAACTATGGCTACACCTTC; CDR3 protein: CASSSGQGRPNYGYTF
J gene: TRBJ2-1; D gene: NA; V gene: TRBV3-1/TRBV3-2; clone size: once; CDR3 DNA: TGTGCCAGCAGCCCCCAAATCAGACTTACCTACAATGAGCAGTTCTTC; CDR3 protein: CASSPQIRLTYNEQFF
J gene: TRBJ1-3; D gene: NA; V gene: TRBV6-1; clone size: NA; CDR3 DNA: TGTGCCAGCGGTGAGAGCTCTGGAAACACCATATATTTT; CDR3 protein: CASGESSGNTIYF
J gene: TRBJ1-1; D gene: NA; V gene: TRBV6-6; clone size: NA; CDR3 DNA: TGTGCCAGCAGTCAGCAGGGGAACACTGAAGCTTTCTTT; CDR3 protein: CASSQQGNTEAFF
J gene: TRBJ2-3; D gene: NA; V gene: TRBV12-3/TRBV12-4; clone size: NA; CDR3 DNA: TGTGCCAGCAGTGTAAGAGGCACAGATACGCAGTATTTT; CDR3 protein: CASSVRGTDTQYF
J gene: TRBJ2-5; D gene: TRBD2; V gene: TRBV5-1; clone size: NA; CDR3 DNA: TGCGCCAGCAGCCCAGCGGGGGCCCAAGAGACCCAGTACTTC; CDR3 protein: CASSPAGAQETQYF
J gene: TRBJ1-2; D gene: TRBD1; V gene: TRBV15; clone size: NA; CDR3 DNA: TGTGCCACACGCCCGACAGGGCAAAATCCAAACTATGGCTACACCTTC; CDR3 protein: CATRPTGQNPNYGYTF
J gene: TRBJ1-1; D gene: TRBD1; V gene: TRBV2; clone size: NA; CDR3 DNA: TGTGCCAGCAAGACAGACAGGGGGGGCACTGAAGCTTTCTTT; CDR3 protein: CASKTDRGGTEAFF
J gene: TRBJ1-6; D gene: NA; V gene: TRBV9; clone size: NA; CDR3 DNA: TGTGCCAGCAGCGAGACGGGGGAAACCTCCTATAATTCACCCCTCCACTTT; CDR3 protein: CASSETGETSYNSPLHF
J gene: TRBJ2-2; D gene: TRBD1; V gene: TRBV2; clone size: NA; CDR3 DNA: TGTGCCAGCAGTGAAGAACAGGGGGCCGCCGGGGAGCTGTTTTTT; CDR3 protein: CASSEEQGAAGELFF
J gene: TRBJ1-6; D gene: TRBD1; V gene: TRBV7-9; clone size: NA; CDR3 DNA: TGTGCCAGCAGCTTAAGTAGATCGAGGACAGGGGATAATAATTCACCCCTCCACTTT; CDR3 protein: CASSLSRSRTGDNNSPLHF
J gene: TRBJ1-2; D gene: TRBD1; V gene: TRBV23-1; clone size: NA; CDR3 DNA: TGCGCCAGCAGTCAATCGCCGGGACGGGACAGGGGGCAGGACTATGGCTACACCTTC; CDR3 protein: CASSQSPGRDRGQDYGYTF
J gene: TRBJ2-5; D gene: NA; V gene: TRBV12-3/TRBV12-4; clone size: NA; CDR3 DNA: TGTGCCAGCAGTTCAGGGCAGGCCCAGTACTTC; CDR3 protein: CASSSGQAQYF
J gene: TRBJ1-2; D gene: TRBD1; V gene: TRBV5-1; clone size: once; CDR3 DNA: TGCGCCAGCAGCTTGGAAGGGGGCTCTGGCTACACCTTC; CDR3 protein: CASSLEGGSGYTF
J gene: TRBJ1-6; D gene: TRBD1; V gene: TRBV7-2; clone size: NA; CDR3 DNA: TGTGCCAGCAGTTCCGGGGGACAGGGGCTGGGTTCACCCCTCCACTTT; CDR3 protein: CASSSGGQGLGSPLHF
J gene: TRBJ1-5; D gene: NA; V gene: TRBV27; clone size: few; CDR3 DNA: TGTGCCAGCAGAACGGGCAATCAGCCCCAGCATTTT; CDR3 protein: CASRTGNQPQHF
J gene: TRBJ2-7; D gene: NA; V gene: TRBV5-1; clone size: NA; CDR3 DNA: TGCGCCAGCAGCTTGGGACAGCCGCCGTCCTACGAGCAGTACTTC; CDR3 protein: CASSLGQPPSYEQYF
J gene: TRBJ2-7; D gene: NA; V gene: TRBV6-5; clone size: NA; CDR3 DNA: TGTGCCAGCAGTCCGACCTCCAGGGCCGAGCAGTACTTC; CDR3 protein: CASSPTSRAEQYF
J gene: TRBJ1-1; D gene: NA; V gene: TRBV19; clone size: NA; CDR3 DNA: TGTGCCAGCTATGAGAACACTGAAGCTTTCTTT; CDR3 protein: CASYENTEAFF
J gene: TRBJ1-1; D gene: NA; V gene: TRBV5-1; clone size: NA; CDR3 DNA: TGCGCCAGCAGCTTACAGGTTATGAACACTGAAGCTTTCTTT; CDR3 protein: CASSLQVMNTEAFF
J gene: TRBJ2-2; D gene: NA; V gene: TRBV11-1; clone size: once; CDR3 DNA: TGTGCCAGCAGCTTAGGTATCGCGAACACCGGGGAGCTGTTTTTT; CDR3 protein: CASSLGIANTGELFF
J gene: TRBJ2-1; D gene: TRBD1; V gene: TRBV11-3; clone size: NA; CDR3 DNA: TGTGCCAGCAGCTCCGGGACAGGGGGTTCCAATGAGCAGTTCTTC; CDR3 protein: CASSSGTGGSNEQFF
J gene: TRBJ2-5; D gene: TRBD2; V gene: TRBV5-1; clone size: NA; CDR3 DNA: TGCGCCAGCAGCTTGGGACTAGCGGGGCTCCAAGAGACCCAGTACTTC; CDR3 protein: CASSLGLAGLQETQYF
J gene: TRBJ1-1; D gene: TRBD1; V gene: TRBV6-5; clone size: few; CDR3 DNA: TGTGCCAGCAGTTCCTGGACAGGGGGCACTGAAGCTTTCTTT; CDR3 protein: CASSSWTGGTEAFF
J gene: TRBJ2-3; D gene: TRBD2; V gene: TRBV9; clone size: NA; CDR3 DNA: TGTGCCAGCAGCGTAGGAACTAGCGGGAGATCAGATACGCAGTATTTT; CDR3 protein: CASSVGTSGRSDTQYF
J gene: TRBJ2-2; D gene: NA; V gene: TRBV19; clone size: NA; CDR3 DNA: TGTGCCAGTAGTTCCCCCAATGCGAACACCGGGGAGCTGTTTTTT; CDR3 protein: CASSSPNANTGELFF
J gene: TRBJ2-3; D gene: TRBD2; V gene: TRBV15; clone size: NA; CDR3 DNA: TGTGCCACCTCTAGCGGGGGGGGCACAGATACGCAGTATTTT; CDR3 protein: CATSSGGGTDTQYF
J gene: TRBJ2-1; D gene: NA; V gene: TRBV20-1; clone size: once; CDR3 DNA: TGCAGTGCCGGGGTGAGTGAGCAGTTCTTC; CDR3 protein: CSAGVSEQFF
J gene: TRBJ1-6; D gene: TRBD1; V gene: TRBV19; clone size: NA; CDR3 DNA: TGTGCCAGTAGTTTGGGACAGGGTAGAAATTCACCCCTCCACTTT; CDR3 protein: CASSLGQGRNSPLHF
J gene: TRBJ1-1; D gene: NA; V gene: TRBV5-1; clone size: NA; CDR3 DNA: TGCGCCAGCAGCCAACAGGGTTTCACTGAAGCTTTCTTT; CDR3 protein: CASSQQGFTEAFF
J gene: TRBJ2-2; D gene: NA; V gene: TRBV25-1; clone size: NA; CDR3 DNA: TGTGCCAGCAGTGAGGACGAGACAGGTAGCACCGGGGAGCTGTTTTTT; CDR3 protein: CASSEDETGSTGELFF
J gene: TRBJ1-3; D gene: NA; V gene: TRBV14; clone size: once; CDR3 DNA: TGTGCCAGCAGCCAAGCAGTTGGAAACACCATATATTTT; CDR3 protein: CASSQAVGNTIYF
J gene: TRBJ2-3; D gene: TRBD2; V gene: TRBV5-1; clone size: NA; CDR3 DNA: TGCGCCAGCAGCTTCGGGCGGGGGAGCACAGATACGCAGTATTTT; CDR3 protein: CASSFGRGSTDTQYF
J gene: TRBJ1-1; D gene: NA; V gene: TRBV5-1; clone size: NA; CDR3 DNA: TGCGCCAGCAGCTTTAGAGCTGTGAACACTGAAGCTTTCTTT; CDR3 protein: CASSFRAVNTEAFF
J gene: TRBJ1-1; D gene: NA; V gene: TRBV6-5; clone size: NA; CDR3 DNA: TGTGCCAGCAGTTCACTCGGGGGTCTCGGGAACACTGAAGCTTTCTTT; CDR3 protein: CASSSLGGLGNTEAFF
J gene: TRBJ2-6; D gene: TRBD1; V gene: TRBV11-3; clone size: NA; CDR3 DNA: TGTGCCAGCAGAGGACAGGGGGCTCTTTCTGGGGCCAACGTCCTGACTTTC; CDR3 protein: CASRGQGALSGANVLTF
J gene: TRBJ2-1; D gene: NA; V gene: TRBV10-3; clone size: NA; CDR3 DNA: TGTGCCATCAGTGAGAGTAGCGTCAATGACAATGAGCAGTTCTTC; CDR3 protein: CAISESSVNDNEQFF